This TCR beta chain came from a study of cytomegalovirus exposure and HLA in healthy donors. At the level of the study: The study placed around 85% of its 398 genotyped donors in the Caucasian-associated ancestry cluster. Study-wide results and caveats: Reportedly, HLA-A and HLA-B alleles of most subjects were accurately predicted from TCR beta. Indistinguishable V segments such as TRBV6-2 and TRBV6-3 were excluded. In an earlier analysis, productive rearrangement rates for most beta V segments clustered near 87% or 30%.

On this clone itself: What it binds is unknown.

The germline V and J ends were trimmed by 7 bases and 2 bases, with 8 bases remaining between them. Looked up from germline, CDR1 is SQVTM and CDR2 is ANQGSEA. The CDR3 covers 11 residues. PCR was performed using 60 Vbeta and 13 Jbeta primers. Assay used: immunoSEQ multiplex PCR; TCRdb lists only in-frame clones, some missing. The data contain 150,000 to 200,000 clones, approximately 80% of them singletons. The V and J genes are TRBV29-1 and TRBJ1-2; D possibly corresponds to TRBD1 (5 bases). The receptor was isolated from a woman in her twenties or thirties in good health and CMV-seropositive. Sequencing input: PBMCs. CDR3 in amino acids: CSADSNYGYTF. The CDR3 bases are TGCAGCGCCGACAGCAACTATGGCTACACCTTC.